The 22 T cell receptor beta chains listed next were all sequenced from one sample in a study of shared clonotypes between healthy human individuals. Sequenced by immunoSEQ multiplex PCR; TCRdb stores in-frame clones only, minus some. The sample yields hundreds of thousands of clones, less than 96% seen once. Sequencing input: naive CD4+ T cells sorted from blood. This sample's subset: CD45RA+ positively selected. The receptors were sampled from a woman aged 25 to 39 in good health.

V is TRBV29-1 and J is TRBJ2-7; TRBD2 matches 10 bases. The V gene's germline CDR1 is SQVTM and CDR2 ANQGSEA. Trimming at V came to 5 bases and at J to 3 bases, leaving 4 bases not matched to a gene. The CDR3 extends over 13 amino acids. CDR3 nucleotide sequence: TGCAGCGTTTTACTAGCGGGGTTCTACGAGCAGTACTTC. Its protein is CSVLLAGFYEQYF.

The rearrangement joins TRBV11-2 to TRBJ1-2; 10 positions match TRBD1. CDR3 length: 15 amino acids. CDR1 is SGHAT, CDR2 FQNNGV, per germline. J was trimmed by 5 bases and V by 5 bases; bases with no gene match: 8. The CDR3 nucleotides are TGTGCCAGCAGCCCAGTGGGACAGGGGAAATATGGCTACACCTTC. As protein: CASSPVGQGKYGYTF.

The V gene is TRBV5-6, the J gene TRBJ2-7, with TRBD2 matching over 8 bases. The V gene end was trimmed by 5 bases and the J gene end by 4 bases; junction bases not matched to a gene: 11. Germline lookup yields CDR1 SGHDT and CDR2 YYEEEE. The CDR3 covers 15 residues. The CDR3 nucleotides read TGTGCCAGCAGTCTACGGGGGACTAGTGGTTACGAGCAGTACTTC. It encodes CASSLRGTSGYEQYF.

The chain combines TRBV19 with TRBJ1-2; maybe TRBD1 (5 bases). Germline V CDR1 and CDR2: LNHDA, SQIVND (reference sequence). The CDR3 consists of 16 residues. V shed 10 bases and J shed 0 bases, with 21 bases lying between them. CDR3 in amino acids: CATPSRPGTSNYGYTF. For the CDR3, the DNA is TGTGCCACCCCCTCTCGCCCAGGGACCTCTAACTATGGCTACACCTTC.

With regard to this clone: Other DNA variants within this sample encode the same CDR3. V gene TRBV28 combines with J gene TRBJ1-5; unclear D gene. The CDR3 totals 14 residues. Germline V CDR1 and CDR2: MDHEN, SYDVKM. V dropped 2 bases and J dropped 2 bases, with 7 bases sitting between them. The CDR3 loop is CASSLTGGNQPQHF. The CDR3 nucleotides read TGTGCCAGCAGTTTAACCGGGGGCAATCAGCCCCAGCATTTT.

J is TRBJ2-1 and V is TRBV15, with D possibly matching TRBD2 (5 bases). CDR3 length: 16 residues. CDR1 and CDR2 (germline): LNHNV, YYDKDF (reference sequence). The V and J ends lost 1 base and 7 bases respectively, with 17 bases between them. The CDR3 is CATSRAVSASGNEQFF. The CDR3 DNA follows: TGTGCCACCAGCAGAGCTGTGAGTGCCTCGGGGAATGAGCAGTTCTTC.

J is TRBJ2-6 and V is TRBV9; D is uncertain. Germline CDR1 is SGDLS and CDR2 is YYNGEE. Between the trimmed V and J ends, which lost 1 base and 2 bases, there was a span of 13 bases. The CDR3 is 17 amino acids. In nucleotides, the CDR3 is TGTGCCAGCAGCGTAAGATTGTCCGGAACTGGGGCCAACGTCCTGACTTTC. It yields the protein CASSVRLSGTGANVLTF.

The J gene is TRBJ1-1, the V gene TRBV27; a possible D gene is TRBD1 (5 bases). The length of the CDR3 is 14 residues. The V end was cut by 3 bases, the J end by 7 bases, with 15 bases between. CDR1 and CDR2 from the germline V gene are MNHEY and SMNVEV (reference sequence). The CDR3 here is CASSLWRGEGEAFF. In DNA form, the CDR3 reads TGTGCCAGCAGTTTGTGGCGGGGGGAGGGTGAAGCTTTCTTT.

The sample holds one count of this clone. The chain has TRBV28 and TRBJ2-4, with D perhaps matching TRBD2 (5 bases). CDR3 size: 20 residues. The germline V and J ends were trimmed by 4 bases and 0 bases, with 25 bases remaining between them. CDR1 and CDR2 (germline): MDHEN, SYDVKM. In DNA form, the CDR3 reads TGTGCCAGCAGTTGGCCCCCGGGGTCCCGCCCAAGGCTAGCCAAAAACATTCAGTACTTC. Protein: CASSWPPGSRPRLAKNIQYF.

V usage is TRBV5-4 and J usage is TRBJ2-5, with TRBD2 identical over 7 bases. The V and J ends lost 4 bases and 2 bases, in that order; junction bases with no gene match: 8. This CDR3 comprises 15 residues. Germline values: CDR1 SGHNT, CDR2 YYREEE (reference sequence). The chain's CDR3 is CASSPGTTSQETQYF. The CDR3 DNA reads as TGTGCCAGCAGCCCGGGGACTACCTCTCAAGAGACCCAGTACTTC.

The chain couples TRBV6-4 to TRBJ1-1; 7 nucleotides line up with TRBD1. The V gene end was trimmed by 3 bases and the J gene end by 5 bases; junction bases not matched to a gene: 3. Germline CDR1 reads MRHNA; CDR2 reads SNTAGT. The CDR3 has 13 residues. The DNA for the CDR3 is TGTGCCAGCAGTGAACAGGGGAGGACTGAAGCTTTCTTT. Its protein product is CASSEQGRTEAFF.

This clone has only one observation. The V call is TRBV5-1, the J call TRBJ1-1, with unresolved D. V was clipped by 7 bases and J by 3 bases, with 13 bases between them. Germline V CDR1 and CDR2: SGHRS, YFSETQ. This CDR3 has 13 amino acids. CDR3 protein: CASLGGEHTEAFF. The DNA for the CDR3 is TGCGCCAGCCTCGGCGGCGAGCACACTGAAGCTTTCTTT.

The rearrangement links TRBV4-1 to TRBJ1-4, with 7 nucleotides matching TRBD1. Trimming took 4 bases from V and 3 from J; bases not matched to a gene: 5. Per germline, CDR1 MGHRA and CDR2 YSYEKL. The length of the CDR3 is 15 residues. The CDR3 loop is CASSLRQGPNEKLFF. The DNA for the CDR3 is TGCGCCAGCAGCCTACGACAGGGCCCTAATGAAAAACTGTTTTTT.

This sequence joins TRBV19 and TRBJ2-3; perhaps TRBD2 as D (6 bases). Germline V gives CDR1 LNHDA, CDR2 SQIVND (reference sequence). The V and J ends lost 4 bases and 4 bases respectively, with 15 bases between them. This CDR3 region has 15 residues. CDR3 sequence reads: CASSTAGSLPDTQYF. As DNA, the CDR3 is TGTGCCAGTAGTACCGCGGGATCCCTTCCAGATACGCAGTATTTT.

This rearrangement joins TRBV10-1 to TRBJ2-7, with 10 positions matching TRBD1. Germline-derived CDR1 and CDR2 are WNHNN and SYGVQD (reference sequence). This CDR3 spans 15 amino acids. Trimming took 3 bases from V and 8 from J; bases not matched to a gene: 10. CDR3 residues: CASSEGDRGLYQQYF. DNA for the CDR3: TGCGCCAGCAGTGAAGGGGACAGGGGATTATACCAGCAGTACTTC.

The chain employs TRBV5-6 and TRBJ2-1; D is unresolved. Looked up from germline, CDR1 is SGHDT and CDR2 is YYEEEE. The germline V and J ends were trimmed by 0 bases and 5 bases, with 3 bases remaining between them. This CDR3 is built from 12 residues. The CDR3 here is CASSLEDNEQFF. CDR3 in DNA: TGTGCCAGCAGCTTGGAGGACAATGAGCAGTTCTTC.

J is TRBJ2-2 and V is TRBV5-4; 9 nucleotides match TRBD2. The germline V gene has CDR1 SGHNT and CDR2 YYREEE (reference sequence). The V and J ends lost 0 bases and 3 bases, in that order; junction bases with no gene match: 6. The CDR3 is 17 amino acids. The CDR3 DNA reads TGTGCCAGCAGCTTGGCGGCGGGAGGGCCTTACACCGGGGAGCTGTTTTTT. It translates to CASSLAAGGPYTGELFF.

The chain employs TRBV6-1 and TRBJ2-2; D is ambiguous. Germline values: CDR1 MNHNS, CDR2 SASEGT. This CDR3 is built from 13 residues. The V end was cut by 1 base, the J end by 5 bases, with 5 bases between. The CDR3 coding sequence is TGTGCCAGCAGTGAAGTAAGAACCGGGGAGCTGTTTTTT. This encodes CASSEVRTGELFF.

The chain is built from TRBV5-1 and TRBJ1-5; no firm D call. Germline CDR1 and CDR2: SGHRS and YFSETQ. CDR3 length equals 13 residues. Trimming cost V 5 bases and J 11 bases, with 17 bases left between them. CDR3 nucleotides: TGCGCCAGCAGTCTGAGCGGGGAGGGAGCCCAGCATTTT. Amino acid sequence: CASSLSGEGAQHF.

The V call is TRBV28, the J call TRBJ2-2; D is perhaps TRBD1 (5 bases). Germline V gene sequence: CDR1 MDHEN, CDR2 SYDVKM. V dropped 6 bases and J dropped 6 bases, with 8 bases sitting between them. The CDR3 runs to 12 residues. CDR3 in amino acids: CASSLRAGELFF. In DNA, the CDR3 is TGTGCCAGCAGCCTCAGGGCCGGGGAGCTGTTTTTT.

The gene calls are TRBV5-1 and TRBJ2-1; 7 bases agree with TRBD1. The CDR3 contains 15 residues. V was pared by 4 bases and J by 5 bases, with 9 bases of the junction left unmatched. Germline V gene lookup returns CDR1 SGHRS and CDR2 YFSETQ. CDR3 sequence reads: CASSATGDENNEQFF. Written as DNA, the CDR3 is TGCGCCAGCAGCGCAACAGGGGATGAGAACAATGAGCAGTTCTTC.

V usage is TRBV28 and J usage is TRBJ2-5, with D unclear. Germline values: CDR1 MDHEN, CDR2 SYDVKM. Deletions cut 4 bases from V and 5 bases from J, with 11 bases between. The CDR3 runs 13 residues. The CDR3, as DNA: TGTGCCAGCAGTTCAAATCTGGGGGAGACCCAGTACTTC. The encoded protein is CASSSNLGETQYF.